Presented here are 25 T cell receptor beta chains from one specimen sequenced in a study of blood T cell repertoires in COVID-19. Data came from immunoSEQ multiplex PCR; TCRdb stores just in-frame clones and leaves some out. The profile covers some 270,000 clones, with 85% to 90% appearing a single time and around 4.6% taken by the ten largest. Source material: peripheral blood. These TCRs come from a woman in her thirties or forties who had recovered from COVID-19.

The V gene is TRBV5-1, the J gene TRBJ2-1; maybe TRBD1 (5 bases). CDR3 size: 16 residues. V was cut by 2 bases and J by 3 bases, with 15 bases left in between. Germline CDR1 and CDR2: SGHRS and YFSETQ. The CDR3 region has the DNA TGCGCCAGCAGCTTAGTGACAGTAGGAAGCTACAATGAGCAGTTCTTC. Its translation: CASSLVTVGSYNEQFF.

This chain joins TRBV15 and TRBJ2-2; perhaps TRBD1 as D (6 bases). Germline CDR1 is LNHNV and CDR2 is YYDKDF (reference sequence). V shed 1 base and J shed 0 bases, with 9 bases lying between them. The CDR3 totals 16 residues. CDR3: CATSRVRTANTGELFF. Written as DNA, the CDR3 is TGTGCCACCAGCAGAGTTAGGACAGCGAACACCGGGGAGCTGTTTTTT.

This chain uses TRBV3-1 (or the pseudogene TRBV3-2) with TRBJ1-1; no clear D gene. V lost 2 bases and J 1 base, leaving 5 bases between the germline ends. Germline loops: CDR1 LGHDT, CDR2 YNNKEL (reference sequence). The CDR3 spans 13 residues. This chain's CDR3 is CASSQFRNTEAFF. The CDR3, as DNA: TGTGCCAGCAGCCAATTCCGGAACACTGAAGCTTTCTTT.

The V and J genes are TRBV29-1 and TRBJ2-7, with 8 bases that match TRBD2. Trimming removed 4 bases from V and 5 bases from J; junction bases left unmatched: 7. CDR1 is SQVTM, CDR2 ANQGSEA, per germline. This CDR3 contains 13 residues. This CDR3 reads CSVAGGRFNEQYF. The CDR3 DNA follows: TGCAGCGTTGCGGGGGGGAGGTTCAACGAGCAGTACTTC.

The chain recombines TRBV28 with TRBJ1-5, with 7 positions matching TRBD1. The germline V gene has CDR1 MDHEN and CDR2 SYDVKM. V trimming: 8 bases; J trimming: 5 bases; junction bases outside the gene matches: 12. This CDR3 is built from 15 residues. The CDR3 nucleotides are TGTGCCAGCCACGCATCGGACAGGACGGATCAGCCCCAGCATTTT. Amino acids: CASHASDRTDQPQHF.

This rearrangement joins TRBV29-1 to TRBJ1-2, with unresolved D. The V gene's germline CDR1 is SQVTM and CDR2 ANQGSEA. This CDR3 region has 12 residues. Here the CDR3 reads CTALEGNYGYTF. The CDR3 region has the DNA TGCACCGCGTTGGAGGGAAACTATGGCTACACCTTC.

This chain joins TRBV5-1 and TRBJ2-2, with 10 bases identical to TRBD2. The V and J ends lost 4 bases and 3 bases, in that order; junction bases with no gene match: 12. Germline V gene data show CDR1 as SGHRS and CDR2 as YFSETQ. The CDR3 is 18 residues long. The CDR3: CASSSSGGAAVYTGELFF. CDR3 DNA: TGCGCCAGCAGCAGCAGCGGGGGGGCCGCGGTATACACCGGGGAGCTGTTTTTT.

The V and J genes are TRBV18 and TRBJ1-6; D remains ambiguous. Trimming stripped 4 bases from V and 13 bases from J, with 17 bases between. There are 14 residues in the CDR3. Germline-derived CDR1 and CDR2 are KGHSH and LQKENI. The CDR3 protein is CASSQNDGMAPLHF. CDR3 nucleotide sequence: TGTGCCAGCTCACAGAACGACGGGATGGCGCCCCTCCACTTT.

The V and J genes are TRBV19 and TRBJ2-2, with 7 nucleotides matching TRBD2. V lost 4 bases to trimming and J lost 4 bases; unmatched junction nucleotides: 6. CDR1 and CDR2 from the germline V gene are LNHDA and SQIVND (reference sequence). This CDR3 spans 15 amino acids. The CDR3 bases are TGTGCCAGTAGTACACTAGCGTGGACCACCGGGGAGCTGTTTTTT. It specifies CASSTLAWTTGELFF.

The chain links TRBV19 to TRBJ1-3; TRBD1 is a possible D gene (5 bases). Per germline, CDR1 LNHDA and CDR2 SQIVND (reference sequence). The CDR3 runs to 14 residues. Trimming shortened V by 3 bases and J by 2 bases, and 8 bases separated the two germline ends. The CDR3 nucleotides are TGTGCCAGTAGTATGGCAGGGACTGGAAACACCATATATTTT. It encodes CASSMAGTGNTIYF. The full variable domain, its missing parts supplied by reference TRBV19 and TRBJ1-3, is DGGITQSPKYLFRKEGQNVTLSCEQNLNHDAMYWYRQDPGQGLRLIYYSQIVNDFQKGDIAEGYSVSREKKESFPLTVTSAQKNPTAFYLCASSMAGTGNTIYFGEGSWLTVV.

V gene TRBV11-2 combines with J gene TRBJ2-5; D is perhaps TRBD1 (6 bases). The CDR3 extends over 14 amino acids. V was trimmed by 5 bases and J by 1 base, leaving 11 bases between them. The germline gives CDR1 SGHAT, CDR2 FQNNGV. CDR3 sequence: CASSRDRTQETQYF. The DNA for the CDR3 is TGTGCCAGCAGCAGAGACAGGACCCAAGAGACCCAGTACTTC.

This clone has more than one count but fewer than ten. The genes are TRBV28 and TRBJ1-2, with 7 nucleotides matching TRBD1. The CDR3 is 14 residues long. V was pared by 7 bases and J by 3 bases, with 8 bases of the junction left unmatched. Germline assignment: CDR1 MDHEN and CDR2 SYDVKM. The CDR3 DNA sequence: TGTGCCAGCACCACGTTAGACAGGGACTATGGCTACACCTTC. Amino acids: CASTTLDRDYGYTF.

The chain combines TRBV30 with TRBJ2-5, with 7 bases identical to TRBD2. The V segment lost 3 bases and the J segment 5 bases; nucleotides outside the gene matches: 9. Looked up from germline, CDR1 is GTSNPN and CDR2 is SVGIG (reference sequence). The CDR3 spans 14 residues. CDR3 region: CAWSAMTSRETQYF. CDR3 nucleotide sequence: TGTGCCTGGAGCGCGATGACTAGCCGGGAGACCCAGTACTTC.

The chain joins TRBV28 to TRBJ1-4; a possible D gene is TRBD1 (5 bases). Between the trimmed V and J ends, which lost 1 base and 8 bases, there was a span of 14 bases. This CDR3 comprises 15 residues. The germline V gene has CDR1 MDHEN and CDR2 SYDVKM. The CDR3 DNA sequence: TGTGCCAGCAGTTTATCCACGCCGGCAGGGGAAAAACTGTTTTTT. It encodes CASSLSTPAGEKLFF.

This chain's CDR3 is CATLTGQNTEAFF. CDR3 nucleotides: TGTGCCACCCTGACAGGGCAGAACACTGAAGCTTTCTTT. The V call is TRBV10-3, the J call TRBJ1-1, with 7 positions matching TRBD1. After removal of 10 bases from V and 1 base from J, the junction contained 6 bases not matched to a gene. The CDR3 sequence is 13 residues long. The germline gives CDR1 ENHRY, CDR2 SYGVKD.

The rearrangement uses TRBV19 and TRBJ2-5; D perhaps matches TRBD1 (5 bases). Trimming took off 5 bases at V and 4 bases at J, with 17 bases between the two ends. The CDR3 is 15 amino acids. Germline loops: CDR1 LNHDA, CDR2 SQIVND (reference sequence). CDR3 coding DNA: TGTGCCAGTAGTTCCTCTCCAGGGAAGGTAGAGACCCAGTACTTC. Translation gives CASSSSPGKVETQYF.

This sequence joins TRBV5-5 and TRBJ2-3; 12 bases are a match to TRBD2. CDR1 and CDR2 (germline): SGHKS, YYEKEE (reference sequence). The CDR3 is 16 residues long. The ends lost 3 bases at V and 6 bases at J; junction bases unmatched: 8. The CDR3 sequence: CASSWRLAGAGDTQYF. The CDR3 coding sequence is TGTGCCAGCAGCTGGCGACTAGCGGGGGCTGGGGATACGCAGTATTTT.

The rearrangement links TRBV19 to TRBJ2-1; 14 bases line up with TRBD2. Trimming removed 5 bases from V and 12 bases from J; junction bases left unmatched: 6. CDR1 and CDR2 from the germline V gene are LNHDA and SQIVND (reference sequence). The length of the CDR3 is 14 residues. Here the CDR3 DNA reads TGTGCCAGTAGTCTCGGGACTAGCGGGAGTTCGCAGTTCTTC. This translates into CASSLGTSGSSQFF.

This clone has just a few counts. V gene TRBV7-9 combines with J gene TRBJ2-1; 9 bases are shared with TRBD1. Trimming at V came to 5 bases and at J to 0 bases, leaving 5 bases not matched to a gene. This CDR3 has 16 residues. Per germline, CDR1 SEHNR and CDR2 FQNEAQ (reference sequence). The CDR3 nucleotides read TGTGCCAGCAGCCCACAGGGGGCCAGCTCCTACAATGAGCAGTTCTTC. It yields the protein CASSPQGASSYNEQFF. Filled out from reference TRBV7-9 and TRBJ2-1, the complete variable domain reads DTGVSQNPRHKITKRGQNVTFRCDPISEHNRLYWYRQTLGQGPEFLTYFQNEAQLEKSRLLSDRFSAERPKGSFSTLEIQRTEQGDSAMYLCASSPQGASSYNEQFFGPGTRLTVL.

The genes are TRBV4-1 and TRBJ2-5; D is perhaps TRBD1 (5 bases). This CDR3 contains 15 residues. The germline V gene has CDR1 MGHRA and CDR2 YSYEKL. With 10 bases removed from V and 9 bases from J, the gap between germline ends came to 27 bases. CDR3 sequence (DNA): TGCGCCACTTGGTGGGGCACCTCTCCCGCCCGGGCCCAGTACTTC. Protein sequence: CATWWGTSPARAQYF.

CDR3 bases: TGTGCCATTGGAATTGGGGGCGGAACAGATACGCAGTATTTT. It is translated as CAIGIGGGTDTQYF. The chain combines TRBV10-3 with TRBJ2-3; the D gene is possibly TRBD1 (6 bases). Trimming took off 9 bases at V and 3 bases at J, with 16 bases between the two ends. The CDR3 sequence is 14 residues long. CDR1 and CDR2 from the germline V gene are ENHRY and SYGVKD.

V gene TRBV14 combines with J gene TRBJ2-4; possible D gene TRBD1, 5 bases. Germline-derived CDR1 and CDR2 are SGHDN and FVKESK. The CDR3 extends over 15 amino acids. Trimming took off 4 bases at V and 1 base at J, with 11 bases between the two ends. In DNA form, the CDR3 reads TGTGCCAGCAGCCCGATGGGGCTGGCCAAAAACATTCAGTACTTC. Translated, it gives CASSPMGLAKNIQYF.

The chain has TRBV7-9 and TRBJ1-6, with D possibly TRBD1 on 6 matching bases. CDR1 and CDR2 from the germline V gene are SEHNR and FQNEAQ (reference sequence). Trimming took 5 bases from V and 7 from J, leaving 15 bases between them. The CDR3 contains 15 residues. CDR3 sequence (DNA): TGTGCCAGCAGCACCGACGGACAGTTCAATTCACCCCTCCACTTT. Translating gives CASSTDGQFNSPLHF.

This sequence joins TRBV7-9 and TRBJ1-1, with TRBD1 as a possible D gene (5 bases). V was clipped by 5 bases and J by 3 bases, with 10 bases between them. This CDR3 is 13 amino acids long. Germline V gene sequence: CDR1 SEHNR, CDR2 FQNEAQ (reference sequence). The CDR3 bases are TGTGCCAGCAGCCCGACGGGGGACACTGAAGCTTTCTTT. It specifies CASSPTGDTEAFF.

V gene TRBV6-2 or TRBV6-3 combines with J gene TRBJ2-7; D is unclear. This CDR3 region has 16 residues. Germline-derived CDR1 and CDR2 are MNHEY and SVGEGT. Trimming took 0 bases from V and 6 from J, leaving 18 bases between them. The chain's CDR3 is CASSYSSLLQPSEQYV. CDR3 DNA: TGTGCCAGCAGTTACTCGTCCCTTTTACAGCCCTCCGAGCAGTACGTC.